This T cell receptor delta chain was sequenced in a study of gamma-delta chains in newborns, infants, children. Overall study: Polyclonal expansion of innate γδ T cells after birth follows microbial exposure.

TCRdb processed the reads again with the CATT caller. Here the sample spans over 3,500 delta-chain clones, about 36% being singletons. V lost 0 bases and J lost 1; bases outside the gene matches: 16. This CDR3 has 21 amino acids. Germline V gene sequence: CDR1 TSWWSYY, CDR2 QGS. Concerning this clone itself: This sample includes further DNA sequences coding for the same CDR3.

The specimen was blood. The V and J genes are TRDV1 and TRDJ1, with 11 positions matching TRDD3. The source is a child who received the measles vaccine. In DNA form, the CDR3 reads TGTGCTCTTGGGGAACTGCTTCCCCCGTACTGGGGGATAGACGGCACCGATAAACTCATCTTT. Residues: CALGELLPPYWGIDGTDKLIF.